A single sample is the source of the 12 T cell receptor beta chains below, sequenced in a study of blood T cell repertoires in COVID-19. Using immunoSEQ multiplex PCR, the repertoire was profiled, and TCRdb retains in-frame clones only, with some absent. The repertoire consists of some 170,000 clones, with roughly 82% occurring once and the leading ten covering about 8.4%. The sample taken for sequencing was peripheral blood. These receptors originate from a woman in her 70s with acute or convalescent COVID-19.

This chain connects TRBV11-2 to TRBJ2-7, with a possible D match to TRBD1 (6 bases). The CDR3 has 13 residues. Germline values: CDR1 SGHAT, CDR2 FQNNGV. Trimming shortened V by 5 bases and J by 5 bases, and 13 bases separated the two germline ends. This chain's CDR3 is CASSPGVVNEQYF. The CDR3 DNA sequence: TGTGCCAGCAGCCCAGGGGTCGTTAACGAGCAGTACTTC.

The chain combines TRBV24-1 with TRBJ2-1; 7 nucleotides agree with TRBD2. V was clipped by 0 bases and J by 2 bases; unmatched bases: 3. Germline lookup yields CDR1 KGHDR and CDR2 SFDVKD. The CDR3 is 16 amino acids. CDR3 region: CATSDLVGGAYNEQFF. The CDR3 coding sequence is TGTGCCACCAGTGATTTGGTTGGGGGGGCCTACAATGAGCAGTTCTTC.

This clone appeared once. V usage is TRBV28 and J usage is TRBJ1-1; tentative D call: TRBD1 (6 bases). This CDR3 has 14 residues. The germline CDR1 and CDR2 sequences are MDHEN and SYDVKM. V lost 6 bases and J 6 bases, leaving 17 bases between the germline ends. The CDR3, as DNA: TGTGCCAGCAGAATAGGGGCGGGGGCGTCTGAAGCTTTCTTT. Translating gives CASRIGAGASEAFF.

This rearrangement joins TRBV30 to TRBJ1-1, with 7 bases fitting TRBD1. Looked up from germline, CDR1 is GTSNPN and CDR2 is SVGIG (reference sequence). With 0 bases clipped from V and 3 bases from J, the junction kept 4 bases outside the gene matches. This CDR3 spans 14 amino acids. The CDR3 DNA is TGTGCCTGGAGTGTACGACAGGGATACACTGAAGCTTTCTTT. It is translated as CAWSVRQGYTEAFF.

This sequence joins TRBV28 and TRBJ2-3; D gene unclear. CDR1 MDHEN and CDR2 SYDVKM come from the germline V gene. V lost 2 bases and J 4 bases, leaving 7 bases between the germline ends. This CDR3 spans 13 amino acids. The CDR3 nucleotides are TGTGCCAGCAGTTTAATCTCCCCAGATACGCAGTATTTT. This gives the protein CASSLISPDTQYF.

The chain links TRBV7-3 to TRBJ2-7; D unresolved. The length of the CDR3 is 17 residues. The germline V gene encodes CDR1 SGHTA and CDR2 FQGTGA. Deletions cut 0 bases from V and 4 bases from J, with 19 bases between. The CDR3 sequence: CASSLTPLHSAQYEQYF. CDR3 coding DNA: TGTGCCAGCAGCTTAACCCCACTACACTCGGCTCAGTACGAGCAGTACTTC.

This chain uses TRBV30 with TRBJ2-7; D might be TRBD2 (6 bases). Trimming removed 2 bases at V and 1 base at J, with 12 bases between. Germline assignment: CDR1 GTSNPN and CDR2 SVGIG (reference sequence). The CDR3 extends over 14 amino acids. Written as DNA, the CDR3 is TGTGCCTGGAGTAACGGGGGAACTTCCTACGAGCAGTACTTC. It encodes CAWSNGGTSYEQYF.

The chain is built from TRBV12-3 or TRBV12-4 and TRBJ1-2; TRBD1 might be the D (6 bases). Trimming stripped 1 base from V and 3 bases from J, with 6 bases between. The CDR3 covers 13 residues. The CDR3 DNA reads TGTGCCAGCAGTTTAGAGGGGGACTATGGCTACACCTTC. This codes for CASSLEGDYGYTF.

This chain connects TRBV7-2 to TRBJ1-2; 7 bases agree with TRBD1. The CDR3 sequence is 15 residues long. CDR1 is SGHTA and CDR2 is FQGNSA in the germline V gene. V trimming: 4 bases; J trimming: 2 bases; junction bases outside the gene matches: 7. The CDR3 region is CASSSATGKNYGYTF. In DNA form, the CDR3 reads TGTGCCAGCAGCTCCGCGACAGGGAAAAACTATGGCTACACCTTC.

The chain couples TRBV5-1 to TRBJ1-3; D gene ambiguous. In germline, CDR1 is SGHRS, CDR2 YFSETQ. Deletions cut 1 base from V and 0 bases from J, with 8 bases between. CDR3 length: 15 amino acids. In nucleotides, the CDR3 is TGCGCCAGCAGCTTGTCTCCAGGCTCTGGAAACACCATATATTTT. It specifies CASSLSPGSGNTIYF.

The chain is built from TRBV6-1 and TRBJ1-6; D is possibly TRBD1 (5 bases). The CDR3 has 15 amino acids. V gave up 2 bases and J gave up 7 bases, with 12 bases separating them. Germline loops: CDR1 MNHNS, CDR2 SASEGT. Written as DNA, the CDR3 is TGTGCCAGCAGTGAATCGGGCAGGGCAAATTCACCCCTCCACTTT. Its protein product is CASSESGRANSPLHF.

The V and J genes are TRBV3-1 (or the pseudogene TRBV3-2) and TRBJ1-2, with TRBD1 identical over 8 bases. The germline gives CDR1 LGHDT, CDR2 YNNKEL (reference sequence). J lost 4 bases, V lost 3 bases, and 7 bases had no gene match. This CDR3 contains 15 residues. The CDR3 sequence: CASSQPGTGIYGYTF. DNA for the CDR3: TGTGCCAGCAGCCAGCCCGGGACAGGCATCTATGGCTACACCTTC.